Listed below are T cell receptor beta chains from one sample, sequenced in a study of cytomegalovirus exposure and HLA in healthy donors. Libraries were prepared by immunoSEQ multiplex PCR; TCRdb keeps only in-frame clonotypes and omits some of them. The sample yields fewer than 100,000 clones, about 70% seen once. Sample: PBMCs. The origin of the receptors is a female donor in good health and CMV-seronegative. The CDR3 runs from the conserved cysteine through the conserved F or W. D genes are given only for firm matches. A clone size is listed for some rows: how often the clone was seen (once, few, many), or a class if it is expanded.

D gene: -
CDR3 length: 14
V gene: TRBV7-9
clone size: -
J gene: TRBJ1-2
CDR3 protein: CASSSRGRGYGYTF
CDR3 DNA: TGTGCCAGCAGCTCAAGGGGCCGCGGCTATGGCTACACCTTC

D gene: TRBD1
CDR3 length: 15
V gene: TRBV30
clone size: few
J gene: TRBJ2-5
CDR3 protein: CAWSAGTGPQETQYF
CDR3 DNA: TGTGCCTGGAGTGCTGGGACAGGGCCCCAAGAGACCCAGTACTTC

D gene: -
CDR3 length: 12
V gene: TRBV30
clone size: -
J gene: TRBJ1-2
CDR3 protein: CAWSRASYGYTF
CDR3 DNA: TGTGCCTGGAGCAGGGCATCCTATGGCTACACCTTC

D gene: TRBD1
CDR3 length: 12
V gene: TRBV7-2
clone size: -
J gene: TRBJ2-5
CDR3 protein: CASSSTGQEQYF
CDR3 DNA: TGTGCCAGCAGCTCGACAGGGCAAGAGCAGTACTTC

D gene: -
CDR3 length: 15
V gene: TRBV6-5
clone size: -
J gene: TRBJ2-7
CDR3 protein: CASSRQGRASYEQYF
CDR3 DNA: TGTGCCAGCAGCCGACAGGGGAGGGCTTCCTACGAGCAGTACTTC

D gene: TRBD2
CDR3 length: 15
V gene: TRBV6-4
clone size: -
J gene: TRBJ2-3
CDR3 protein: CASSEGTSGVDTQYF
CDR3 DNA: TGTGCCAGCAGTGAGGGGACTAGCGGGGTAGATACGCAGTATTTT

D gene: TRBD2
CDR3 length: 15
V gene: TRBV7-9
clone size: few
J gene: TRBJ2-7
CDR3 protein: CASSPGAAGGSQQYF
CDR3 DNA: TGTGCCAGCAGCCCGGGGGCAGCGGGAGGGTCACAGCAGTACTTC

D gene: TRBD1
CDR3 length: 14
V gene: TRBV19
clone size: -
J gene: TRBJ1-4
CDR3 protein: CASSIRQGGEKLFF
CDR3 DNA: TGTGCCAGTAGTATCAGACAGGGTGGAGAAAAACTGTTTTTT

D gene: -
CDR3 length: 13
V gene: TRBV7-6
clone size: -
J gene: TRBJ2-2
CDR3 protein: CASRSTSTGELFF
CDR3 DNA: TGTGCCAGCAGATCGACTTCCACCGGGGAGCTGTTTTTT

D gene: -
CDR3 length: 13
V gene: TRBV19
clone size: -
J gene: TRBJ2-7
CDR3 protein: CASRGLTHYEQYF
CDR3 DNA: TGTGCCAGCAGAGGACTTACCCACTACGAGCAGTACTTC

D gene: TRBD2
CDR3 length: 18
V gene: TRBV5-4
clone size: once
J gene: TRBJ2-7
CDR3 protein: CASSLGLGSTSGSYEQYF
CDR3 DNA: TGTGCCAGCAGCTTGGGGCTGGGGTCGACTAGCGGGAGCTACGAGCAGTACTTC

D gene: TRBD1
CDR3 length: 15
V gene: TRBV29-1
clone size: -
J gene: TRBJ2-7
CDR3 protein: CSVEAWDRSSYEQYF
CDR3 DNA: TGCAGCGTCGAGGCTTGGGACAGAAGCTCCTACGAGCAGTACTTC

D gene: TRBD2
CDR3 length: 15
V gene: TRBV6-4
clone size: -
J gene: TRBJ2-2
CDR3 protein: CASSPSGGTTGELFF
CDR3 DNA: TGTGCCAGCAGTCCTAGCGGGGGGACCACCGGGGAGCTGTTTTTT

D gene: -
CDR3 length: 15
V gene: TRBV6-5
clone size: -
J gene: TRBJ1-2
CDR3 protein: CASSEDRTTNYGYTF
CDR3 DNA: TGTGCCAGCAGCGAGGACAGAACAACTAACTATGGCTACACCTTC

D gene: TRBD1
CDR3 length: 15
V gene: TRBV5-1
clone size: -
J gene: TRBJ2-2
CDR3 protein: CASSFRQGNTGELFF
CDR3 DNA: TGCGCCAGCAGCTTTCGACAGGGGAACACCGGGGAGCTGTTTTTT

D gene: -
CDR3 length: 16
V gene: TRBV7-2
clone size: -
J gene: TRBJ2-5
CDR3 protein: CASSPEGTIAAETQYF
CDR3 DNA: TGTGCCAGCAGTCCCGAGGGGACCATAGCGGCGGAGACCCAGTACTTC

D gene: TRBD1
CDR3 length: 18
V gene: TRBV4-1
clone size: -
J gene: TRBJ1-1
CDR3 protein: CASSQGTGAPRSNTEAFF
CDR3 DNA: TGCGCCAGCAGCCAAGGGACAGGGGCACCACGATCCAACACTGAAGCTTTCTTT

D gene: -
CDR3 length: 14
V gene: TRBV5-4
clone size: -
J gene: TRBJ2-3
CDR3 protein: CASSSGQYTDTQYF
CDR3 DNA: TGTGCCAGCAGCTCCGGACAGTACACAGATACGCAGTATTTT

D gene: TRBD2
CDR3 length: 16
V gene: TRBV2
clone size: -
J gene: TRBJ2-1
CDR3 protein: CASSRTSGRTLNEQFF
CDR3 DNA: TGTGCCAGCAGCCGGACTAGCGGGAGGACGCTCAATGAGCAGTTCTTC

D gene: -
CDR3 length: 16
V gene: TRBV18
clone size: -
J gene: TRBJ2-2
CDR3 protein: CASSPRAGSNTGELFF
CDR3 DNA: TGTGCCAGCTCACCGAGGGCGGGGTCGAACACCGGGGAGCTGTTTTTT

D gene: -
CDR3 length: 13
V gene: TRBV27
clone size: -
J gene: TRBJ1-2
CDR3 protein: CASSHTGFYGYTF
CDR3 DNA: TGTGCCAGCAGCCACACAGGGTTCTATGGCTACACCTTC

D gene: -
CDR3 length: 12
V gene: TRBV12-5
clone size: -
J gene: TRBJ1-1
CDR3 protein: CASGQEYTEAFF
CDR3 DNA: TGTGCTAGTGGTCAGGAATACACTGAAGCTTTCTTT

D gene: TRBD1
CDR3 length: 15
V gene: TRBV6-5
clone size: -
J gene: TRBJ2-5
CDR3 protein: CASSYGTGLQETQYF
CDR3 DNA: TGTGCCAGCAGTTACGGGACAGGGTTACAAGAGACCCAGTACTTC

D gene: TRBD1
CDR3 length: 15
V gene: TRBV27
clone size: -
J gene: TRBJ2-3
CDR3 protein: CASSFRQGVKDTQYF
CDR3 DNA: TGTGCCAGCAGTTTCCGACAGGGGGTTAAGGATACGCAGTATTTT

D gene: TRBD1
CDR3 length: 13
V gene: TRBV30
clone size: -
J gene: TRBJ2-7
CDR3 protein: CAWAGQGSYEQYF
CDR3 DNA: TGTGCCTGGGCTGGACAGGGGTCCTACGAGCAGTACTTC

D gene: -
CDR3 length: 14
V gene: TRBV9
clone size: -
J gene: TRBJ2-1
CDR3 protein: CASSEGGGYNEQFF
CDR3 DNA: TGTGCCAGCAGCGAAGGGGGTGGCTACAATGAGCAGTTCTTC

D gene: -
CDR3 length: 15
V gene: TRBV4-2
clone size: few
J gene: TRBJ1-5
CDR3 protein: CASSQVAGGNQPQHF
CDR3 DNA: TGTGCCAGCAGCCAAGTTGCGGGGGGCAATCAGCCCCAGCATTTT

D gene: -
CDR3 length: 14
V gene: TRBV7-8
clone size: few
J gene: TRBJ2-1
CDR3 protein: CASSLGGDYNEQFF
CDR3 DNA: TGTGCCAGCAGCTTAGGAGGTGACTACAATGAGCAGTTCTTC

D gene: -
CDR3 length: 13
V gene: TRBV30
clone size: few
J gene: TRBJ1-1
CDR3 protein: CAWKRGLNTEAFF
CDR3 DNA: TGTGCCTGGAAACGGGGATTGAACACTGAAGCTTTCTTT

D gene: TRBD1
CDR3 length: 13
V gene: TRBV12-5
clone size: -
J gene: TRBJ2-5
CDR3 protein: CASGKGTEETQYF
CDR3 DNA: TGTGCTAGTGGTAAGGGGACAGAAGAGACCCAGTACTTC

D gene: -
CDR3 length: 13
V gene: TRBV29-1
clone size: few
J gene: TRBJ2-7
CDR3 protein: CSVNRDRSYEQYF
CDR3 DNA: TGCAGCGTAAACAGGGATCGGTCCTACGAGCAGTACTTC

D gene: -
CDR3 length: 17
V gene: TRBV7-8
clone size: -
J gene: TRBJ2-7
CDR3 protein: CASSSLRGSGVLNEQYF
CDR3 DNA: TGTGCCAGCAGCTCCTTAAGGGGGAGCGGAGTTTTAAACGAGCAGTACTTC

D gene: -
CDR3 length: 11
V gene: TRBV6-1
clone size: -
J gene: TRBJ2-7
CDR3 protein: CASSRVWEQYF
CDR3 DNA: TGTGCCAGCAGCAGGGTTTGGGAGCAGTACTTC

D gene: -
CDR3 length: 13
V gene: TRBV5-4
clone size: -
J gene: TRBJ2-2
CDR3 protein: CASSLGGAGELFF
CDR3 DNA: TGTGCCAGCAGCTTAGGGGGTGCCGGGGAGCTGTTTTTT

D gene: -
CDR3 length: 14
V gene: TRBV4-3
clone size: -
J gene: TRBJ1-2
CDR3 protein: CASRPGAGDGGYTF
CDR3 DNA: TGCGCCAGCAGGCCAGGGGCGGGTGATGGTGGCTACACCTTC

D gene: -
CDR3 length: 17
V gene: TRBV30
clone size: -
J gene: TRBJ2-7
CDR3 protein: CAWSVVLGGAPTYEQYF
CDR3 DNA: TGTGCCTGGAGTGTAGTGTTAGGCGGGGCCCCCACCTACGAGCAGTACTTC

D gene: -
CDR3 length: 12
V gene: TRBV5-6
clone size: -
J gene: TRBJ2-7
CDR3 protein: CASSQDSYEQYF
CDR3 DNA: TGTGCCAGCAGCCAGGACAGCTACGAGCAGTACTTC

D gene: -
CDR3 length: 13
V gene: TRBV4-3
clone size: -
J gene: TRBJ1-2
CDR3 protein: CASSQDLGSRYTF
CDR3 DNA: TGCGCCAGCAGCCAAGATTTGGGCAGCCGCTACACCTTC

D gene: -
CDR3 length: 15
V gene: TRBV28
clone size: -
J gene: TRBJ1-4
CDR3 protein: CASSLGGDYNEKLFF
CDR3 DNA: TGTGCCAGCAGTTTAGGCGGCGATTATAATGAAAAACTGTTTTTT

D gene: -
CDR3 length: 15
V gene: TRBV7-3
clone size: -
J gene: TRBJ2-1
CDR3 protein: CASSPGWPEVNEQFF
CDR3 DNA: TGTGCCAGCAGCCCCGGGTGGCCGGAGGTGAATGAGCAGTTCTTC

D gene: -
CDR3 length: 16
V gene: TRBV19
clone size: -
J gene: TRBJ2-6
CDR3 protein: CASSDDRTSGANVLTF
CDR3 DNA: TGTGCCAGTAGCGACGACAGGACCTCTGGGGCCAACGTCCTGACTTTC

D gene: -
CDR3 length: 14
V gene: TRBV11-3
clone size: -
J gene: TRBJ2-2
CDR3 protein: CASRRGGDTGELFF
CDR3 DNA: TGTGCCAGCAGGCGAGGGGGTGACACCGGGGAGCTGTTTTTT

D gene: TRBD2
CDR3 length: 15
V gene: TRBV4-1
clone size: -
J gene: TRBJ2-7
CDR3 protein: CASSPTSGSSYEQYF
CDR3 DNA: TGCGCCAGCAGCCCCACTAGCGGGAGCAGCTACGAGCAGTACTTC